This paragraph covers one TCR beta chain sequence. Its target is not known. The entry originates in a study of T cells in localized non-small cell lung cancer. Findings and limits, study-wide: Exceeding tumor, uninvolved adjacent lung had the highest T cell clonality. For the top 100 tumor clones, a median about 62 also appeared in adjacent lung. Longer overall survival associated with higher blood T cell density; shorter survival with higher adjacent-lung clonality. Only one tumor region was sequenced, so heterogeneity remains possible.

The repertoire was sequenced with immunoSEQ multiplex PCR; TCRdb's copy has only in-frame clones and lacks some. Among roughly 58,000 clones listed, roughly 76% were seen once. Looked up from germline, CDR1 is SGHKS and CDR2 is YYEKEE (reference sequence). The germline V and J ends were trimmed by 0 bases and 5 bases, with 5 bases remaining between them. The CDR3 contains 12 residues. This clonotype was obtained from a man between 35 and 75 years old with stage II lung adenocarcinoma. The starting material was PBMCs, obtained before any cancer treatment. The chain carries TRBV5-5 and TRBJ1-2; no reliable D call. The CDR3 reads CASSLGGYGYTF. The DNA of the CDR3 is TGTGCCAGCAGCTTGGGAGGGTATGGCTACACCTTC.